This TCR beta chain was sequenced for a study of CD8+ T cells in alopecia areata listed by TCRdb under 2018. For the wider study: In both human patients and the C3H/HeJ mouse model, the study applied high-throughput TCRbeta sequencing to look at T cell clonal expansion in alopecia areata. On the human side, TCRbeta sequencing was run on scalp tissue and on sorted CD4+ and CD8+ peripheral blood T cells from healthy controls and from alopecia areata patients with either patchy or totalis/universalis disease. immunoSEQ multiplex PCR using 35 Vbeta forward primers and 13 Jbeta reverse primers was used to amplify TCRbeta CDR3 regions. RNA came from the PAXgene miRNA kit for fixed scalp, the miRNeasy kit for PBMCs, and the RNeasy kit for mouse skin. Scalp clonality was compared across normal scalp (n=4), patchy alopecia areata scalp (n=8), and alopecia totalis/universalis scalp (n=8). Study-level results and caveats: TCR sequences shared between patients were less clear than in mice, possibly partly because of HLA diversity in the patient population. Resident alphabeta T cells in normal human skin are also sequenced, complicating scalp TCR repertoire analysis, unlike mouse skin dominated by gammadelta T cells. Compared with normal scalp, lesional scalp had higher clonality and more expanded CD8+ clones, particularly in alopecia totalis/universalis, a pattern that suggests antigenic drive.

Trimming takes 5 bases off V and 0 bases off J; junction bases not matched to a gene: 10. CDR1 and CDR2 were assigned from the germline V gene (reference sequence) as SEHNR and FQNEAQ. The CDR3 goes from the cysteine to the phenylalanine over 16 residues. CDR3 DNA is the only sequence kept; it has 48 bases, read in frame from the first base. Lesional scalp punch biopsies and peripheral blood were collected from alopecia areata patients. PBMCs were isolated by density centrifugation and stained for CD3, CD4 and CD8, and CD4+ and CD8+ T cells were sorted on a FACSAria. Untreated alopecia areata patients were recruited as part of a multicenter biomarker study. Blood CD8+ T cells from 5 or 6 biomarker-study patients were further sorted into NKG2D-low and NKG2D-high fractions. The table lists this clone with a few counts. The specificity of this receptor is unknown. Base qualities were left out, and no much larger clone turns up one base away.

Library construction relied on the immunoSEQ multiplex PCR assay. RNA was extracted from all samples and reverse transcribed into cDNA as template for TCR sequencing. SuperScript III was used for first-strand cDNA synthesis, primed with a 2:1 mix of oligo-dT and random hexamers. A synthetic immune receptor repertoire was used to assess amplification bias, and residual bias was removed computationally. The source study handled its data this way. Raw reads were preprocessed for error removal, and CDR3 was defined according to IMGT conventions as running from the conserved cysteine to phenylalanine. Clonality was computed by normalizing Shannon entropy by log2 of the number of productive unique TCRs and subtracting the result from 1. CD4 or CD8 identity of scalp clones was inferred by cross-referencing scalp TCRbeta sequences with sorted blood CD4 and CD8 repertoires. TCRdb took over this immuneACCESS table, retaining in-frame rearrangements with V and J assigned. Such tables are incomplete; in checked studies, under half of the missing clones stem from an unresolved V gene, and the remainder is unexplained. V and J calls and clone size come straight from that table; D and trimming were deduced from the DNA. Here the sample has some 30,000 clones; 62% occur a single time. The top ten clones comprise over 15% of the sample.

The sequence is built from TRBV7-9 and TRBJ2-7; 7 nucleotides in the junction match TRBD1. The receptor was derived from a human donor with alopecia areata. Sample: NKG2D-high CD8+ T cells sorted from blood. This specimen's cell subset or site label, interpreted: sorted CD8+ NKG2D-high blood T cells. This receptor carries the CDR3 CASSQARDSISYEQYF. The bases are TGTGCCAGCAGCCAAGCCCGGGACAGTATCTCCTACGAGCAGTACTTC.